The 3 T cell receptor delta chains listed next were all sequenced from one sample in a study of DNA immune sequencing with unique molecular identifiers. A 32-plex genomic DNA assay used primers for all 8 TRDV and 4 TRDJ genes. Adapter PCR followed 3 to 4 barcoding PCR cycles that attached a 12-nucleotide UMI. TCRdb re-called clones from the multiplex PCR reads using CATT. This sample has about 2,500 delta-chain clones, with 8.4% found just once. The sequencing sample was made of gamma-delta T cells enriched from blood buffy coat, or unenriched PBMCs (not recorded which). These TCRs come from a human donor in good health.

Regarding this clone: TCRdb's listed protein matches a much larger clone and diverges from this DNA's translation at residue 3, likely through a read error; the protein shown comes from the DNA. The gene calls are TRDV2 and TRDJ3; D is unresolved. This CDR3 spans 17 amino acids. CDR1 and CDR2 (germline): GEAIGNYY, EKD. The CDR3 coding sequence is TGTGCCTATGACACATCGCCCCCCTCCTGGGACACCCGACAGATGTTTTTC. Residues: CAYDTSPPSWDTRQMFF.

This clone was seen more than once but under ten times. TCRdb records a much larger clone's protein for this DNA, with a difference at residue 8 that likely arises from a read error; the protein given is the translation of the DNA. The CDR3 region is CACDTGSRGSSWDTRQMFF. CDR3 DNA sequence: TGTGCCTGTGACACCGGTAGCCGGGGGAGCTCCTGGGACACCCGACAGATGTTTTTC. The chain carries TRDV2 and TRDJ3, with D possibly being TRDD3 (6 bases). The V end was cut by 0 bases, the J end by 0 bases, with 14 bases between. The germline V gene has CDR1 GEAIGNYY and CDR2 EKD. The CDR3 loop spans 19 amino acids.

Ten or more counts support this clone. The V gene is TRDV2, the J gene TRDJ1, with D possibly being TRDD2 or TRDD3 (5 bases each). Between the trimmed V and J ends, which lost 1 base and 3 bases, there was a span of 20 bases. The CDR3 has 17 amino acids. Germline CDR1 reads GEAIGNYY; CDR2 reads EKD. CDR3 sequence (DNA): TGTGCCTGTGACACTCTTAACCGGGGGCCCTTCTCCGATAAACTCATCTTT. It encodes CACDTLNRGPFSDKLIF.